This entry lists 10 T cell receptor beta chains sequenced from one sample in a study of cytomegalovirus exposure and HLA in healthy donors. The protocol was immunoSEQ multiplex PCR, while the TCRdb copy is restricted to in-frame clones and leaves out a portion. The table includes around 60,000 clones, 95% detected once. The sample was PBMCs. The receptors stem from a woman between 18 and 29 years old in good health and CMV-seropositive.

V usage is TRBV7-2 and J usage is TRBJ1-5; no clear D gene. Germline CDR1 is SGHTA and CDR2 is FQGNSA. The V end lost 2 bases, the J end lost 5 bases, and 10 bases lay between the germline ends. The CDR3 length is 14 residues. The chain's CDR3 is CASSLREGHQPQHF. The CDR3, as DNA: TGTGCCAGCAGCTTACGAGAGGGCCATCAGCCCCAGCATTTT.

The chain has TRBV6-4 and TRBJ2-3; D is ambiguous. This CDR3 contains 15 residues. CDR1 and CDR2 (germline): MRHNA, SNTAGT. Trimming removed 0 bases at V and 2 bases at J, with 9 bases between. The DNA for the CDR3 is TGTGCCAGCAGTGACTCCCACCCACTCACAGATACGCAGTATTTT. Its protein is CASSDSHPLTDTQYF.

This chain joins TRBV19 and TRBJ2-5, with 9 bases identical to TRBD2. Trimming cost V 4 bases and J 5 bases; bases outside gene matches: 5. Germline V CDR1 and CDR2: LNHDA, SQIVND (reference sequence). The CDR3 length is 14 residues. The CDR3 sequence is CASSKRGARETQYF. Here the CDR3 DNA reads TGTGCCAGTAGTAAGCGGGGGGCGAGGGAGACCCAGTACTTC.

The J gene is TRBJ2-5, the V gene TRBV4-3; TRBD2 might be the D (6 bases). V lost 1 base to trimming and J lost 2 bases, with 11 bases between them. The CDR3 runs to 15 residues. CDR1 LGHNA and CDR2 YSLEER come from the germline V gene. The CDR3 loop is CASSQGSGGQETQYF. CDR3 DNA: TGCGCCAGCAGCCAAGGTTCAGGAGGGCAAGAGACCCAGTACTTC.

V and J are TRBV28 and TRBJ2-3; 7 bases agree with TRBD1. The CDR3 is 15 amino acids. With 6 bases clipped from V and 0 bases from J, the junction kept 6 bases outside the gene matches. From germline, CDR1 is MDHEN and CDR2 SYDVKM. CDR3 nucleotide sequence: TGTGCCAGCAGCCTCCCGGGACAGAGCACAGATACGCAGTATTTT. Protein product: CASSLPGQSTDTQYF. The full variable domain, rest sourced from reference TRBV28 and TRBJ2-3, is DVKVTQSSRYLVKRTGEKVFLECVQDMDHENMFWYRQDPGLGLRLIYFSYDVKMKEKGDIPEGYSVSREKKERFSLILESASTNQTSMYLCASSLPGQSTDTQYFGPGTRLTVL.

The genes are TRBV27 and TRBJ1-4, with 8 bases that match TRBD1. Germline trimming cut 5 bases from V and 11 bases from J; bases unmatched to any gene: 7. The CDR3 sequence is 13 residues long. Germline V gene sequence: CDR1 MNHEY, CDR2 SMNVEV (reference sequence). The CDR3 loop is CASSLTGVRKLFF. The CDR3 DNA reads TGTGCCAGCAGTCTGACAGGGGTTAGGAAACTGTTTTTT.

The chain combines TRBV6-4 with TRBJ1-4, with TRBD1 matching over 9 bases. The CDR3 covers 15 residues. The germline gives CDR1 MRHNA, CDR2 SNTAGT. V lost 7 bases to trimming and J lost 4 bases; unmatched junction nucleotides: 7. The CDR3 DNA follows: TGTGCCAGCATCCGCCCGGGACAGGGTAATGAAAAACTGTTTTTT. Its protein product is CASIRPGQGNEKLFF.

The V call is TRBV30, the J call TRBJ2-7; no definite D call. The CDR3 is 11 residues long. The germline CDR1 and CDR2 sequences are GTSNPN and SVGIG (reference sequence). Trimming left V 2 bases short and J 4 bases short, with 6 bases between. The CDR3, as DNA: TGTGCCTGGAGTATGAGTTACGAGCAGTACTTC. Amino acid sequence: CAWSMSYEQYF.

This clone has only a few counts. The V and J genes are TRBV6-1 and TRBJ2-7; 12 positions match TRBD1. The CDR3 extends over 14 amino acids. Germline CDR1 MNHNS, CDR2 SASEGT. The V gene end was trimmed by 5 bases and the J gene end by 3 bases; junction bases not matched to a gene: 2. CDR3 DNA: TGTGCCAGCAGTCGGGACAGGGGGCTCTACGAGCAGTACTTC. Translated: CASSRDRGLYEQYF.

The CDR3 DNA reads TGTGCCAGCAGTTACTCGAGGAGGGGGAACACTGAAGCTTTCTTT. This sequence encodes CASSYSRRGNTEAFF. This chain joins TRBV6-5 and TRBJ1-1, with a possible D match to TRBD1 (5 bases). Trimming took off 0 bases at V and 1 base at J, with 9 bases between the two ends. CDR3 length equals 15 residues. Per germline, CDR1 MNHEY and CDR2 SVGAGI.